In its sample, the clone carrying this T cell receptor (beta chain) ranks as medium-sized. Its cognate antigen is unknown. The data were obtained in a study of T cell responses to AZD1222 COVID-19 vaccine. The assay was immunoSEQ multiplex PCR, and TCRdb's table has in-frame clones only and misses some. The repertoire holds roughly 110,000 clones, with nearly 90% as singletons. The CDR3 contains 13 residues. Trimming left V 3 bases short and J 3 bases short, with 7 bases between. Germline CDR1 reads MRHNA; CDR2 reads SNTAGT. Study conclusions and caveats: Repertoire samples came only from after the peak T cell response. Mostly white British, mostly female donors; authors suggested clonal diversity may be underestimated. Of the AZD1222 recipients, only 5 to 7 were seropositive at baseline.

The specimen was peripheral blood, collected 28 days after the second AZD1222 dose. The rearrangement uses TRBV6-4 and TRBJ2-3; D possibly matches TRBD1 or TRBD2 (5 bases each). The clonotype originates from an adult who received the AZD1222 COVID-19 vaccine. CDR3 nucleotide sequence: TGTGCCAGCAGTGAGGGGGAAACAGATACGCAGTATTTT. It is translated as CASSEGETDTQYF.